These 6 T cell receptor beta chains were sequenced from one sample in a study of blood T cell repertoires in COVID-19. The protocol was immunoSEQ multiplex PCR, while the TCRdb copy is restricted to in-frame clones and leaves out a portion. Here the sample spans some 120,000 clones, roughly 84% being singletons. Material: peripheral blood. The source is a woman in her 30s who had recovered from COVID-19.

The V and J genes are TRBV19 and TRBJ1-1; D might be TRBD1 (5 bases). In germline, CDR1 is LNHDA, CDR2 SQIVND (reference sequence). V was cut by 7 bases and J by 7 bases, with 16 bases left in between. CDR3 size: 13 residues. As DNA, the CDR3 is TGTGCCAGTACTGCCAGGGCTGCGATTGAAGCTTTCTTT. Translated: CASTARAAIEAFF.

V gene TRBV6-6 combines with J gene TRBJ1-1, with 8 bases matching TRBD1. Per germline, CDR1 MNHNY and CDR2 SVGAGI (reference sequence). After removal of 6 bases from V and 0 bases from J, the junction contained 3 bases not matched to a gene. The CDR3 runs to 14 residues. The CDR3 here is CASSLDRVNTEAFF. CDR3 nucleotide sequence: TGTGCCAGCAGCTTGGACAGGGTGAACACTGAAGCTTTCTTT.

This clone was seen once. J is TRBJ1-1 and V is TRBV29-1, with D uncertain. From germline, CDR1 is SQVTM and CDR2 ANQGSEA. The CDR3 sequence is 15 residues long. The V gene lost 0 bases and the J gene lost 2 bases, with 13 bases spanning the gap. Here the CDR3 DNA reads TGCAGCGTTGAAGATGTTTGGAGGGATAACACTGAAGCTTTCTTT. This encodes CSVEDVWRDNTEAFF. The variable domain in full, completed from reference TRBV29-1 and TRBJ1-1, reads SAVISQKPSRDICQRGTSLTIQCQVDSQVTMMFWYRQQPGQSLTLIATANQGSEATYESGFVIDKFPISRPNLTFSTLTVSNMSPEDSSIYLCSVEDVWRDNTEAFFGQGTRLTVV.

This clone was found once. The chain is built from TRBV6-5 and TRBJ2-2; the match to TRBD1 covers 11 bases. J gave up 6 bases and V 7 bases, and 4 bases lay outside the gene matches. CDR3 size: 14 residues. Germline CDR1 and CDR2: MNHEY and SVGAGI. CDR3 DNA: TGTGCCAGCATTTGGGGACAGGGGGCCGGGGAGCTGTTTTTT. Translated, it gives CASIWGQGAGELFF.

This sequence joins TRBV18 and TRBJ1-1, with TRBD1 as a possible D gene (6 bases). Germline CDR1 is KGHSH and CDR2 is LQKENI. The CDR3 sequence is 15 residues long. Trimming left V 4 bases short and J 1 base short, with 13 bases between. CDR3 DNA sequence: TGTGCCAGCTCACTTTCCCCACAGGGGAACACTGAAGCTTTCTTT. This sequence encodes CASSLSPQGNTEAFF.

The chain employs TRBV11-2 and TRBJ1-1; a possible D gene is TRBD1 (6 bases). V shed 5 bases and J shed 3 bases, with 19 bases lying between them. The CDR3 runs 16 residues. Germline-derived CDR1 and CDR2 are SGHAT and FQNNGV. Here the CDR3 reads CASSPGRGKLDTEAFF. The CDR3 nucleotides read TGTGCCAGCAGCCCAGGAAGGGGGAAGCTTGACACTGAAGCTTTCTTT. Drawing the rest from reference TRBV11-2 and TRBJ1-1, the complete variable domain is EAGVAQSPRYKIIEKRQSVAFWCNPISGHATLYWYQQILGQGPKLLIQFQNNGVVDDSQLPKDRFSAERLKGVDSTLKIQPAKLEDSAVYLCASSPGRGKLDTEAFFGQGTRLTVV.